These 27 T cell receptor beta chains originate from one sample sequenced in a study of CD8+ T cells in alopecia areata. Extraction and reverse transcription of RNA yielded cDNA as the sequencing template. The protocol was immunoSEQ multiplex PCR, while the TCRdb copy is restricted to in-frame clones and leaves out a portion. The data show 90,000 to 150,000 clones, 55% to 80% seen once. Sequenced input: CD4+ T cells sorted from blood. The receptor set was obtained from a human donor in good health.

The V call is TRBV13, the J call TRBJ2-1, with 13 bases matching TRBD2. CDR3 length: 13 residues. Germline CDR1 and CDR2: PRHDT and FYEKMQ (reference sequence). With V trimmed by 8 bases and J by 10 bases, 5 bases remained unmatched. The CDR3, as DNA: TGTGCCAGCGAAGGACTAGCGGGGGTGGAGCAGTTCTTC. Protein sequence: CASEGLAGVEQFF.

The CDR3 is CASSDRESTGELFF. For the CDR3, the DNA is TGTGCCAGCAGTGACAGGGAATCCACCGGGGAGCTGTTTTTT. The chain joins TRBV2 to TRBJ2-2, with a tentative D call TRBD1 (5 bases). The CDR3 covers 14 residues. Trimming took off 3 bases at V and 4 bases at J, with 9 bases between the two ends. Germline CDR1 reads SNHLY; CDR2 reads FYNNEI.

The V gene is TRBV6-1, the J gene TRBJ2-7; TRBD1 or TRBD2 may be the D gene (5 bases each). This CDR3 is built from 15 residues. Germline lookup yields CDR1 MNHNS and CDR2 SASEGT. V was clipped by 5 bases and J by 0 bases, with 14 bases between them. This CDR3 reads CASSKGRLNSYEQYF. In DNA form, the CDR3 reads TGTGCCAGCAGTAAGGGACGCCTAAACTCCTACGAGCAGTACTTC.

CDR3 DNA: TGTGCCTGGAGCCTCGGACTAGCGGGGGGCACAGATACGCAGTATTTT. This gives the protein CAWSLGLAGGTDTQYF. The chain links TRBV30 to TRBJ2-3; TRBD2 matches at 13 bases. The J segment lost 1 base and the V segment lost 3 bases, leaving 4 bases of the junction unmatched. The CDR3 contains 16 residues. CDR1 is GTSNPN, CDR2 SVGIG, per germline (reference sequence).

V usage is TRBV29-1 and J usage is TRBJ1-3; D is unresolved. The CDR3 is 13 amino acids. CDR1 is SQVTM and CDR2 is ANQGSEA in the germline V gene. The V gene lost 7 bases and the J gene lost 4 bases, with 14 bases spanning the gap. The CDR3 DNA reads TGCAGCGCCACAGACGATAGGGGAAACACCATATATTTT. Translating gives CSATDDRGNTIYF.

The V call is TRBV19, the J call TRBJ1-1; TRBD1 matches at 7 bases. CDR3 size: 12 residues. Trimming cost V 6 bases and J 7 bases; bases outside gene matches: 5. The germline V gene has CDR1 LNHDA and CDR2 SQIVND (reference sequence). CDR3 sequence reads: CASRFRDSEAFF. CDR3 DNA sequence: TGTGCCAGTAGATTCCGGGACAGTGAAGCTTTCTTT.

This clone was counted a few times. The chain joins TRBV5-6 to TRBJ1-2, with D perhaps matching TRBD1 (5 bases). V was trimmed by 2 bases and J by 6 bases, leaving 11 bases between them. There are 13 residues in the CDR3. The germline CDR1 and CDR2 sequences are SGHDT and YYEEEE. This CDR3 reads CASSFRVPNGYTF. The CDR3 DNA reads TGTGCCAGCAGCTTCAGGGTACCCAATGGCTACACCTTC.

This chain uses TRBV29-1 with TRBJ2-1; D is perhaps TRBD1 (6 bases). Deletions cut 2 bases from V and 7 bases from J, with 6 bases between. Germline CDR1 reads SQVTM; CDR2 reads ANQGSEA. This CDR3 has 11 residues. The CDR3 DNA sequence: TGCAGCGTTGAAAGGGGGAATGAGCAGTTCTTC. It translates to CSVERGNEQFF.

The genes are TRBV7-4 and TRBJ2-6; the D is unclear. CDR1 and CDR2 from the germline V gene are SGHVT and SQSDAQ. Trimming pared 5 bases from V and 4 bases from J, leaving 6 bases between. This CDR3 has 13 residues. The CDR3 bases are TGTGCCAGCAGCGTCCCCGGGGCCAACGTCCTGACTTTC. Translating it yields CASSVPGANVLTF.

The rearrangement links TRBV30 to TRBJ1-5; D may be TRBD1 (5 bases). V dropped 3 bases and J dropped 0 bases, with 12 bases sitting between them. The length of the CDR3 is 15 residues. The germline CDR1 and CDR2 sequences are GTSNPN and SVGIG (reference sequence). The CDR3 here is CAWRVGGNSNQPQHF. In DNA form, the CDR3 reads TGTGCCTGGAGGGTGGGGGGTAATAGCAATCAGCCCCAGCATTTT.

The chain joins TRBV20-1 to TRBJ2-5; D is tentatively TRBD1 or TRBD2 (5 bases each). The germline V gene has CDR1 DFQATT and CDR2 SNEGSKA (reference sequence). Trimming stripped 5 bases from V and 9 bases from J, with 7 bases between. This CDR3 comprises 9 residues. In DNA form, the CDR3 reads TGCAGTGCTGGGGGACCCCAGTACTTC. Translation gives CSAGGPQYF.

This chain links TRBV9 with TRBJ1-2, with D maybe TRBD1 (5 bases). Trimming removed 0 bases at V and 6 bases at J, with 12 bases between. From germline, CDR1 is SGDLS and CDR2 YYNGEE. The CDR3 runs to 14 residues. The CDR3 nucleotides read TGTGCCAGCAGCGTAGTTGGGGGACCCGATGGCTACACCTTC. Translation: CASSVVGGPDGYTF.

The rearrangement links TRBV18 to TRBJ2-1; TRBD1 is a possible D gene (6 bases). The CDR3 has 19 amino acids. The germline V gene has CDR1 KGHSH and CDR2 LQKENI. Trimming shortened V by 2 bases and J by 2 bases, and 22 bases separated the two germline ends. The CDR3 spells CASSPIQGVPDGPYNEQFF. The CDR3 DNA follows: TGTGCCAGCTCACCAATACAGGGTGTTCCTGACGGGCCCTACAATGAGCAGTTCTTC.

This chain links TRBV30 with TRBJ2-5; D is undetermined. Trimming cost V 0 bases and J 0 bases, with 11 bases left between them. Germline V gene data show CDR1 as GTSNPN and CDR2 as SVGIG (reference sequence). This CDR3 has 15 residues. The CDR3 is CAWSVRTVDQETQYF. DNA for the CDR3: TGTGCCTGGAGTGTAAGGACGGTAGACCAAGAGACCCAGTACTTC. Drawing the rest from reference TRBV30 and TRBJ2-5, the complete variable domain is SQTIHQWPATLVQPVGSPLSLECTVEGTSNPNLYWYRQAAGRGLQLLFYSVGIGQISSEVPQNLSASRPQDRQFILSSKKLLLSDSGFYLCAWSVRTVDQETQYFGPGTRLLVL.

The V and J genes are TRBV29-1 and TRBJ2-3; 7 bases are a match to TRBD1. Germline CDR1 SQVTM, CDR2 ANQGSEA. The CDR3 is made up of 14 amino acids. With V trimmed by 4 bases and J by 3 bases, 7 bases remained unmatched. The DNA for the CDR3 is TGCAGCGTTGTCGGGACAGCTAAAACAGATACGCAGTATTTT. Residues: CSVVGTAKTDTQYF.

The genes are TRBV4-1 and TRBJ2-7; 8 nucleotides agree with TRBD2. This CDR3 has 13 residues. V dropped 5 bases and J dropped 12; count of bases not matched to a gene: 12. The germline V gene has CDR1 MGHRA and CDR2 YSYEKL. The CDR3 here is CASSVIPLGLVYF. As DNA, the CDR3 is TGCGCCAGCAGCGTTATTCCATTGGGACTAGTGTACTTC.

The chain combines TRBV25-1 with TRBJ2-2; D ambiguous. V lost 3 bases to trimming and J lost 1 base, with 3 bases between them. Per the germline V gene, CDR1 is MGHDK and CDR2 is SYGVNS. The CDR3 extends over 13 amino acids. CDR3 nucleotides: TGTGCCAGCAGTGACCAGAACACCGGGGAGCTGTTTTTT. It codes for CASSDQNTGELFF.

This chain uses TRBV10-2 with TRBJ2-1; TRBD2 might be the D (7 bases). V lost 8 bases and J lost 7, with 18 bases in between. The CDR3 totals 14 residues. Per germline, CDR1 WSHSY and CDR2 SAAADI. The CDR3 region is CASATSARGNEQFF. The DNA for the CDR3 is TGCGCCAGCGCTACTAGCGCCAGGGGTAATGAGCAGTTCTTC.

The rearrangement joins TRBV2 to TRBJ2-4; D may be TRBD1 (6 bases). The germline V and J ends were trimmed by 6 bases and 6 bases, with 15 bases remaining between them. This CDR3 spans 14 amino acids. Germline CDR1 reads SNHLY; CDR2 reads FYNNEI. CDR3 DNA: TGTGCCAGCAGATTCGCACAGGGTGGAAACATTCAGTACTTC. Amino acids: CASRFAQGGNIQYF. Based on the CDR3 plus reference TRBV2 and TRBJ2-4, the full variable domain is EPEVTQTPSHQVTQMGQEVILRCVPISNHLYFYWYRQILGQKVEFLVSFYNNEISEKSEIFDDQFSVERPDGSNFTLKIRSTKLEDSAMYFCASRFAQGGNIQYFGAGTRLSVL.

The J gene is TRBJ1-2, the V gene TRBV6-6; 8 bases align to TRBD1. CDR1 is MNHNY and CDR2 is SVGAGI in the germline V gene (reference sequence). V trimming: 11 bases; J trimming: 7 bases; junction bases outside the gene matches: 9. The CDR3 spans 12 residues. This CDR3 is CACGRTGIGYTF. CDR3 in DNA: TGTGCCTGTGGACGGACAGGGATTGGCTACACCTTC.

The chain employs TRBV2 and TRBJ2-7; possible D gene TRBD1, 5 bases. V shed 3 bases and J shed 2 bases, with 14 bases lying between them. The CDR3 has 15 residues. The germline V gene has CDR1 SNHLY and CDR2 FYNNEI. The CDR3, as DNA: TGTGCCAGCAGTGACAGTGTTTTGGGGCCCTACGAGCAGTACTTC. It yields the protein CASSDSVLGPYEQYF.

This chain connects TRBV29-1 to TRBJ2-4; no reliable D call. CDR1 and CDR2 (germline): SQVTM, ANQGSEA. The V end lost 7 bases, the J end lost 0 bases, and 7 bases lay between the germline ends. This CDR3 contains 12 residues. Written as DNA, the CDR3 is TGCAGCGCCATTTTAGCCAAAAACATTCAGTACTTC. It encodes CSAILAKNIQYF.

The rearrangement links TRBV5-1 to TRBJ1-1, with TRBD1 matching 7 bases. This CDR3 has 16 amino acids. The trim removed 3 bases at V and 1 base at J, leaving 9 bases unmatched. The V gene's germline CDR1 is SGHRS and CDR2 YFSETQ. CDR3 sequence: CASSSQGGPANTEAFF. Here the CDR3 DNA reads TGCGCCAGCAGCTCACAAGGGGGCCCCGCGAACACTGAAGCTTTCTTT.

CDR3 sequence (DNA): TGTGCCAGCAGCTTAGAAGGGACTAATAATTCACCCCTCCACTTT. Protein product: CASSLEGTNNSPLHF. This rearrangement joins TRBV7-2 to TRBJ1-6; TRBD1 is a possible D gene (5 bases). Between the trimmed V and J ends, which lost 1 base and 5 bases, there was a span of 9 bases. This CDR3 spans 15 amino acids. Germline CDR1 is SGHTA and CDR2 is FQGNSA.

This clone is a singleton in its sample. The V call is TRBV19, the J call TRBJ1-2; 9 bases fit TRBD1. The CDR3 totals 14 residues. With V trimmed by 6 bases and J by 4 bases, 6 bases remained unmatched. Germline loops: CDR1 LNHDA, CDR2 SQIVND (reference sequence). CDR3 sequence: CASRSGQGPYGYTF. CDR3 bases: TGTGCCAGTAGGTCCGGACAGGGGCCCTATGGCTACACCTTC.

This clone has a count of ten or more. The rearrangement joins TRBV5-1 to TRBJ2-5; 11 nucleotides line up with TRBD2. Germline V CDR1 and CDR2: SGHRS, YFSETQ. The V and J ends lost 2 bases and 4 bases, in that order; junction bases with no gene match: 4. The CDR3 is 15 amino acids. The CDR3 coding sequence is TGCGCCAGCAGCTTTAGCGGGGGGGCCGGAGAGACCCAGTACTTC. Protein product: CASSFSGGAGETQYF.

The V gene is TRBV20-1, the J gene TRBJ1-2; D not certain. CDR1 is DFQATT and CDR2 is SNEGSKA in the germline V gene (reference sequence). Trimming cost V 5 bases and J 3 bases, with 7 bases left between them. CDR3 length: 11 amino acids. In DNA form, the CDR3 reads TGCAGTGCTCCGTCGGACTATGGCTACACCTTC. Translation: CSAPSDYGYTF.